This T cell receptor (beta chain) was found in a study of PD-1 blockade in classical Hodgkin lymphoma. Study-level findings and limits: Newly diagnosed patients reportedly trailed healthy donors in baseline TCR diversity.

Each and every patient relapsed after autologous stem cell transplantation, and patients got differing brentuximab vedotin exposure. Best responses fell into complete response, partial response or progressive disease. Here immunoSEQ multiplex PCR was the method, and the copy in TCRdb shows in-frame clones only, minus some. The data hold roughly 28,000 clones, with roughly 70% observed a single time. With regard to this clone: The antigen is undetermined.

Germline CDR1 and CDR2: SGHTA and FQGNSA. CDR3 length equals 15 residues. Trimming removed 5 bases at V and 0 bases at J, with 14 bases between. The clonotype originates from a human donor with classical Hodgkin lymphoma. The sample was peripheral blood mononuclear cells (PBMCs), taken before the second cycle of nivolumab. The rearrangement uses TRBV7-2 and TRBJ2-7, with a possible D match to TRBD2 (7 bases). CDR3 coding DNA: TGTGCCAGCAGCCGACGCGGGGGCCCCTCCTACGAGCAGTACTTC. It specifies CASSRRGGPSYEQYF. The entire variable domain, with the rest obtained from reference TRBV7-2 and TRBJ2-7, is as follows: GAGVSQSPSNKVTEKGKDVELRCDPISGHTALYWYRQSLGQGLEFLIYFQGNSAPDKSGLPSDRFSAERTGGSVSTLTIQRTQQEDSAVYLCASSRRGGPSYEQYFGPGTRLTVT.